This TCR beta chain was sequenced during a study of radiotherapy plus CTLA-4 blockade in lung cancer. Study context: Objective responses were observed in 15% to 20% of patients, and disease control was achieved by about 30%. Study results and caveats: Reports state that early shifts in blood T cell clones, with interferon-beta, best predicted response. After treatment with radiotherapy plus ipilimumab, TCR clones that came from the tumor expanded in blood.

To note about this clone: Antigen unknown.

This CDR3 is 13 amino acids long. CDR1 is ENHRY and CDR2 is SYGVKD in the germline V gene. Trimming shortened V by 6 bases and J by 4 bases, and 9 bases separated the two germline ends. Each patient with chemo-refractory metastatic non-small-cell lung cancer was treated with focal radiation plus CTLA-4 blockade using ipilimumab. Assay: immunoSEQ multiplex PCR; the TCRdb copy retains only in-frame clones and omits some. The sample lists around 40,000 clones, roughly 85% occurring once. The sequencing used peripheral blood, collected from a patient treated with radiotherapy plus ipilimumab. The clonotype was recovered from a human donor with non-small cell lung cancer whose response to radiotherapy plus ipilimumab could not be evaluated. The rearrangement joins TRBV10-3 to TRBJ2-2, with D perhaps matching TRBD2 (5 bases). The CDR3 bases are TGTGCCATCAGCATCGGAGGCACCGGGGAGCTGTTTTTT. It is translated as CAISIGGTGELFF.